This entry describes one TCR beta chain. Its antigen is unidentified. The data belong to a study of T cells in Graves' hyperthyroidism and ophthalmopathy. Notes on the study in general: Blood held most thyroid clonotypes expanded above 0.001 frequency. Ophthalmopathy got predicted by the model a median approximately 6 months before its onset. Separating ophthalmopathy from stable hyperthyroidism was achieved by a 13 V-J model.

V was shortened by 2 bases and J by 5 bases, with 14 bases between the two germline ends. The CDR3 length is 15 residues. From germline, CDR1 is KGHDR and CDR2 SFDVKD. The CDR3 regions of TCR beta were amplified from RNA transcripts. The primer set for the first-round RT-PCR of the TCR CDR3 was HTBI. MiXCR was run by TCRdb on the multiplex PCR reads, yielding one entry per CDR3 protein. The sample shows over 500,000 distinct CDR3 sequences, 46% of them seen only once. It was uncontrolled infection, other autoimmune disease, pregnancy or lactation that excluded patients. The V and J genes are TRBV24-1 and TRBJ2-5; D remains unclear. This receptor was taken from an adult woman with Graves' disease, either hyperthyroidism or ophthalmopathy (not recorded which). Sequencing input: peripheral blood or thyroid tissue (not recorded which). CDR3 in DNA: TGTGCCACCAGTGATTCACGGCAAGGGAAGGAGACCCAGTACTTC. Translation: CATSDSRQGKETQYF.